This note documents a single T cell receptor beta chain sequence. This CDR3 region has 14 residues. The germline gives CDR1 SGHNT, CDR2 YYREEE (reference sequence). Trimming removed 6 bases from V and 0 bases from J, with 12 bases in between. This entry comes from a study of blood T cell repertoires in COVID-19. On the study more broadly: Specimens from acute and convalescent COVID-19 originated in the United States, Italy and Spain. PBMCs, B-cell-depleted T cells, or T cells were the source of the cDNA or gDNA that made up the material.

Source study methods: From reference gene primer amplification, estimates of nucleated cell counts were derived. Repertoires were generated with immunoSEQ multiplex PCR, while TCRdb's copy carries only in-frame clones and drops some. V and J calls and clone size are copied from that table; D and trimming were computed from the DNA. The sample comprises thousands of clones, about four fifths of which are singletons, and approximately 31% rests with the top ten. This chain connects TRBV5-4 to TRBJ1-1, with TRBD1 as a possible D gene (5 bases). This TCR came from a human donor in a cohort sampled during active COVID-19. The source material was peripheral blood. CDR3 sequence (DNA): TGTGCCAGCACCCTCAAGGGGATGAACACTGAAGCTTTCTTT. It yields the protein CASTLKGMNTEAFF. Complete variable domain (other parts from reference TRBV5-4 and TRBJ1-1): ETGVTQSPTHLIKTRGQQVTLRCSSQSGHNTVSWYQQALGQGPQFIFQYYREEENGRGNFPPRFSGLQFPNYSSELNVNALELDDSALYLCASTLKGMNTEAFFGQGTRLTVV.